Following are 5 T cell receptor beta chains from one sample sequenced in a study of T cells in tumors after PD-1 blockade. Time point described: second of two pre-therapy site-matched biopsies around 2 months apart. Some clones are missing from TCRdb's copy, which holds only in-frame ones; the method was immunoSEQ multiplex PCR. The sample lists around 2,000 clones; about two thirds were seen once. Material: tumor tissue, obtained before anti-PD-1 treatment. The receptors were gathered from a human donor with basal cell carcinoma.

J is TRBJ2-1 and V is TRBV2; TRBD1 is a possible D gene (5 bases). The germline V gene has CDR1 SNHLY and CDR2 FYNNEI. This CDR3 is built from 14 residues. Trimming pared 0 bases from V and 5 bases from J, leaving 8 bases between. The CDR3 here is CASSEAGPNNEQFF. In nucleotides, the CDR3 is TGTGCCAGCAGTGAAGCGGGGCCCAACAATGAGCAGTTCTTC.

CDR3 bases: TGTGCCAGTAGTAGGGGGGATCAGCCCCAGCATTTT. It encodes CASSRGDQPQHF. The chain joins TRBV19 to TRBJ1-5; maybe TRBD1 (5 bases). Germline CDR1 reads LNHDA; CDR2 reads SQIVND (reference sequence). V gave up 4 bases and J gave up 5 bases, with 6 bases separating them. The CDR3 consists of 12 residues. Supplemented by reference TRBV19 and TRBJ1-5, the full variable domain reads DGGITQSPKYLFRKEGQNVTLSCEQNLNHDAMYWYRQDPGQGLRLIYYSQIVNDFQKGDIAEGYSVSREKKESFPLTVTSAQKNPTAFYLCASSRGDQPQHFGDGTRLSIL.

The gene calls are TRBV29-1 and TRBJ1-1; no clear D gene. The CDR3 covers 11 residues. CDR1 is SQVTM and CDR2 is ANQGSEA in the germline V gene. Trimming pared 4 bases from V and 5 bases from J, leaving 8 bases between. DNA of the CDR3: TGCAGCGTTGGTGGGTATACTGAAGCTTTCTTT. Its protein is CSVGGYTEAFF.

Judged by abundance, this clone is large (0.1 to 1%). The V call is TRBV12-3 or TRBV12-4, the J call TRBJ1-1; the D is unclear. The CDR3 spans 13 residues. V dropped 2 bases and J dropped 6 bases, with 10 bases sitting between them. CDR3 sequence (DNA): TGTGCCAGCAGTTTATGGGGTAGCCCTGAAGCTTTCTTT. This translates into CASSLWGSPEAFF.

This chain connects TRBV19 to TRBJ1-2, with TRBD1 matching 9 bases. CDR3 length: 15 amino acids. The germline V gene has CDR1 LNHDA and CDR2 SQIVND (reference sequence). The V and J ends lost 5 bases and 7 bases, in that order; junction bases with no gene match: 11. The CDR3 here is CASSRVQGASVGYTF. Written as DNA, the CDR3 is TGTGCCAGTAGTCGCGTACAGGGGGCCTCCGTTGGCTACACCTTC.